One sample yielded the 8 T cell receptor beta chains listed below, sequenced in a study of cytomegalovirus exposure and HLA in healthy donors. The primer mix had 60 Vbeta and 13 Jbeta primers. Repertoires were generated with immunoSEQ multiplex PCR, while TCRdb's copy carries only in-frame clones and drops some. The sample includes about 160,000 clones, 87% seen only once; the top ten take 0.75% to 0.95%. Sequencing input: PBMCs. The receptor set was obtained from a woman in her thirties in good health and CMV-seronegative.

The V and J genes are TRBV18 and TRBJ2-6, with D possibly matching TRBD1 (5 bases). Germline V lookup: CDR1 KGHSH, CDR2 LQKENI. The CDR3 is 19 residues long. V was shortened by 2 bases and J by 2 bases, with 19 bases between the two germline ends. This CDR3 is CASSPMSAGWFAGANVLTF. The CDR3, as DNA: TGTGCCAGCTCACCAATGTCGGCAGGGTGGTTTGCTGGGGCCAACGTCCTGACTTTC.

For this clone: The same CDR3 can be traced to other DNA sequences in this sample. The chain carries TRBV7-9 and TRBJ1-1, with a tentative D call TRBD1 (5 bases). CDR3 length equals 14 residues. CDR1 and CDR2 (germline): SEHNR, FQNEAQ (reference sequence). The V end was cut by 2 bases, the J end by 0 bases, with 7 bases between. The CDR3 here is CASSLSGMNTEAFF. For the CDR3, the DNA is TGTGCCAGCAGCTTATCAGGGATGAACACTGAAGCTTTCTTT.

The V gene is TRBV7-8, the J gene TRBJ2-5; the D is unclear. Trimming left V 4 bases short and J 2 bases short, with 11 bases between. The CDR3 is 14 amino acids. Germline loops: CDR1 SGHVS, CDR2 FQNEAQ. CDR3 sequence reads: CASSWRGTQETQYF. Here the CDR3 DNA reads TGTGCCAGCAGCTGGAGAGGCACTCAAGAGACCCAGTACTTC. Supplemented by reference TRBV7-8 and TRBJ2-5, the full variable domain reads GAGVSQSPRYKVAKRGQDVALRCDPISGHVSLFWYQQALGQGPEFLTYFQNEAQLDKSGLPSDRFFAERPEGSVSTLKIQRTQQEDSAVYLCASSWRGTQETQYFGPGTRLLVL.

This chain joins TRBV4-3 and TRBJ2-7; 9 nucleotides match TRBD2. The CDR3 loop spans 15 amino acids. Losses at the gene ends were 1 base for V and 2 bases for J; bases not matched to a gene: 3. Germline values: CDR1 LGHNA, CDR2 YSLEER. CDR3 nucleotide sequence: TGCGCCAGCAGCCAAGGGGGCGGGGGGGCCTACGAGCAGTACTTC. This codes for CASSQGGGGAYEQYF.

V is TRBV4-1 and J is TRBJ2-7; 7 nucleotides match TRBD2. This CDR3 region has 15 residues. Germline lookup yields CDR1 MGHRA and CDR2 YSYEKL. The V segment lost 8 bases and the J segment 5 bases; nucleotides outside the gene matches: 15. CDR3 coding DNA: TGCGCCAGCCGCAGGGTGGGCGGGAGATCGGACGAGCAGTACTTC. Translation gives CASRRVGGRSDEQYF.

V gene TRBV7-2 combines with J gene TRBJ2-1; 7 positions match TRBD1. The J segment lost 4 bases and the V segment lost 0 bases, leaving 3 bases of the junction unmatched. This CDR3 is built from 15 residues. CDR1 is SGHTA and CDR2 is FQGNSA in the germline V gene. DNA of the CDR3: TGTGCCAGCAGCTTAGCCCAGGGACAGTACAATGAGCAGTTCTTC. Translated: CASSLAQGQYNEQFF.

The chain employs TRBV10-1 and TRBJ1-1; unclear D gene. The V gene lost 0 bases and the J gene lost 8 bases, with 13 bases spanning the gap. The germline V gene has CDR1 WNHNN and CDR2 SYGVQD (reference sequence). This CDR3 has 14 residues. CDR3 amino acids: CASSESRAGSEAFF. The CDR3 nucleotides are TGCGCCAGCAGTGAGTCGAGAGCGGGGTCCGAAGCTTTCTTT.

This clone was observed once. The chain carries TRBV7-6 and TRBJ2-5; no reliable D call. The J call may be in error: the DNA end matches TRBJ2-7 better. Germline V CDR1 and CDR2: SGHVS, FNYEAQ. This CDR3 is 14 amino acids long. The CDR3: CASSAQTPTYEQYF. The CDR3 DNA sequence: TGTGCCAGCAGCGCCCAAACCCCTACCTACGAGCAGTACTTC.